The clone carrying this T cell receptor (beta chain) turned up a few times. What it recognizes is unknown. These data come from a study of T-cell memory formation after mild COVID-19. Study details: For the most part, TCR clusters were specific to one donor.

Study observations and caveats: Day 15 to 85 contracting clones showed balanced CD4/CD8; later expanders leaned CD4+.

TCRdb called the 5' RACE reads again in MiXCR, with one record for every CDR3 protein. The table shows roughly 150,000 distinct CDR3 sequences, with about 15% occurring only once. Trimming removed 2 bases from V and 2 bases from J, with 12 bases in between. Looked up from germline, CDR1 is SGHKS and CDR2 is YYEKEE (reference sequence). The CDR3 runs 15 residues. Sequencing was done on a sample of PBMCs or a T cell subset sorted from them (not recorded which). The sequence came from an adult woman who had mild COVID-19 (a few samples of this study predate the infection). Cell type and time point are not known. V gene TRBV5-5 combines with J gene TRBJ2-3; a weak D match, TRBD2 (5 bases). CDR3 DNA sequence: TGTGCCAGCAGCTTTCGGGGAGAATCCACAGATACGCAGTATTTT. Encoded protein: CASSFRGESTDTQYF.